These 22 T cell receptor beta chains came from one sample sequenced in a study of cytomegalovirus exposure and HLA in healthy donors. Primers: 60 Vbeta forward and 13 Jbeta reverse. Assay: immunoSEQ multiplex PCR; the TCRdb copy retains only in-frame clones and omits some. Among about 160,000 clones listed, roughly three quarters were seen once. The sample comprised PBMCs. These receptor sequences come from a man aged 55 to 70 in good health and CMV-seronegative.

This clone was detected a few times. The gene calls are TRBV7-2 and TRBJ1-1; D unclear. The V and J ends lost 7 bases and 1 base respectively, with 10 bases between them. CDR1 is SGHTA and CDR2 is FQGNSA in the germline V gene. The CDR3 is 13 amino acids. The CDR3 DNA sequence: TGTGCCAGCACCGGAGTGGGGAACACTGAAGCTTTCTTT. It translates to CASTGVGNTEAFF.

The V call is TRBV28, the J call TRBJ2-7, with D maybe TRBD2 (5 bases). The CDR3 consists of 15 residues. Trimming took 6 bases from V and 1 from J, leaving 16 bases between them. Germline CDR1 reads MDHEN; CDR2 reads SYDVKM. The DNA of the CDR3 is TGTGCCAGCAGAATTACCGGGGTTCCTTCCTACGAGCAGTACTTC. This encodes CASRITGVPSYEQYF.

This clone was observed a single time. The chain combines TRBV7-2 with TRBJ2-5; 8 bases map to TRBD2. The CDR3 length is 14 residues. Per the germline V gene, CDR1 is SGHTA and CDR2 is FQGNSA. Trimming at V came to 6 bases and at J to 2 bases, leaving 5 bases not matched to a gene. The CDR3 protein is CASRWTSSQETQYF. The CDR3 DNA reads TGTGCCAGCAGGTGGACTAGCAGTCAAGAGACCCAGTACTTC.

The chain has TRBV6-5 and TRBJ1-2; maybe TRBD1 (6 bases). Germline CDR1 reads MNHEY; CDR2 reads SVGAGI. The length of the CDR3 is 13 residues. Trimming pared 10 bases from V and 6 bases from J, leaving 18 bases between. CDR3 DNA: TGTGCCACATATGGGGGGGAGGGGGATGGCTACACCTTC. Translated: CATYGGEGDGYTF.

The V call is TRBV18, the J call TRBJ1-6; no clear D. V lost 1 base and J 6 bases, leaving 10 bases between the germline ends. Germline V gene data show CDR1 as KGHSH and CDR2 as LQKENI. The CDR3 consists of 15 residues. This CDR3 reads CASSPLQVFNSPLHF. The CDR3 DNA reads as TGTGCCAGCTCACCACTCCAGGTTTTTAATTCACCCCTCCACTTT.

The V call is TRBV6-4, the J call TRBJ2-2; possible D gene TRBD1, 6 bases. The germline V gene encodes CDR1 MRHNA and CDR2 SNTAGT. V gave up 6 bases and J gave up 4 bases, with 9 bases separating them. The CDR3 runs 13 residues. The CDR3 spells CASRGTLTGELFF. Here the CDR3 DNA reads TGTGCCAGCAGGGGGACACTCACCGGGGAGCTGTTTTTT.

CDR3 region: CASSSRTSGSTGELFF. The CDR3 DNA sequence: TGTGCCAGCAGCTCACGGACTAGCGGGAGTACCGGGGAGCTGTTTTTT. V gene TRBV7-9 combines with J gene TRBJ2-2; TRBD2 aligns across 13 bases. This CDR3 is built from 16 residues. Germline loops: CDR1 SEHNR, CDR2 FQNEAQ (reference sequence). After removal of 4 bases from V and 5 bases from J, the junction contained 4 bases not matched to a gene.

This chain links TRBV6-5 with TRBJ2-7, with 12 bases that match TRBD1. Germline lookup yields CDR1 MNHEY and CDR2 SVGAGI. The CDR3 loop spans 15 amino acids. The junction had 4 bases not matched to a gene; V was cut back by 0 bases and J by 7 bases. This CDR3 is CASSYSGTGGLEQYF. The CDR3 region has the DNA TGTGCCAGCAGTTACTCGGGGACAGGGGGCCTGGAGCAGTACTTC.

The V and J genes are TRBV19 and TRBJ2-7; TRBD2 aligns across 7 bases. Germline loops: CDR1 LNHDA, CDR2 SQIVND (reference sequence). The CDR3 has 13 amino acids. The trim removed 5 bases at V and 6 bases at J, leaving 7 bases unmatched. This CDR3 reads CASSFKASGEQYF. The CDR3 DNA sequence: TGTGCCAGTAGTTTCAAGGCTAGCGGCGAGCAGTACTTC.

The CDR3 is CASSLIGMQETQYF. The CDR3 DNA is TGCGCCAGCAGCTTGATCGGTATGCAAGAGACCCAGTACTTC. This chain joins TRBV5-1 and TRBJ2-5; D call uncertain. V lost 1 base, J lost 2 bases, and 9 bases lay in between. The V gene's germline CDR1 is SGHRS and CDR2 YFSETQ. CDR3 size: 14 residues.

The chain joins TRBV7-9 to TRBJ2-7; a weak D match, TRBD2 (5 bases). Between the trimmed V and J ends, which lost 1 base and 5 bases, there was a span of 15 bases. CDR1 is SEHNR and CDR2 is FQNEAQ in the germline V gene (reference sequence). The CDR3 is 15 residues long. CDR3 region: CASSLDGRSTNEQYF. Here the CDR3 DNA reads TGTGCCAGCAGCTTAGATGGCAGGTCGACTAACGAGCAGTACTTC.

The chain employs TRBV4-1 and TRBJ2-5; weak D call: TRBD2 (5 bases). The CDR3 is 16 amino acids. V was clipped by 4 bases and J by 0 bases, with 15 bases between them. Germline assignment: CDR1 MGHRA and CDR2 YSYEKL. Here the CDR3 DNA reads TGCGCCAGCAGCCGATGGGAGTTACAGTACCAAGAGACCCAGTACTTC. It translates to CASSRWELQYQETQYF.

This chain connects TRBV15 to TRBJ2-1; 8 nucleotides match TRBD1. This CDR3 is built from 16 residues. Germline V lookup: CDR1 LNHNV, CDR2 YYDKDF (reference sequence). V shed 2 bases and J 8 bases; nucleotides not matched to a gene: 11. The CDR3 is CATSRRTGKEIDEQFF. The DNA for the CDR3 is TGTGCCACCAGCAGAAGGACAGGGAAGGAAATAGATGAGCAGTTCTTC.

This clone was counted once. This chain connects TRBV6-4 to TRBJ1-6; no reliable D call. Germline assignment: CDR1 MRHNA and CDR2 SNTAGT. The CDR3 covers 14 residues. V lost 4 bases and J lost 7, with 11 bases in between. CDR3 sequence: CASSVTPGNSPLHF. CDR3 nucleotides: TGTGCCAGCAGTGTCACTCCGGGGAATTCACCCCTCCACTTT.

The chain carries TRBV18 and TRBJ2-7; D call uncertain. The CDR3 has 14 amino acids. Per the germline V gene, CDR1 is KGHSH and CDR2 is LQKENI. The V gene lost 5 bases and the J gene lost 2 bases, with 13 bases spanning the gap. The CDR3 region is CASSESSVTYEQYF. For the CDR3, the DNA is TGTGCCAGCTCAGAGTCGTCCGTTACCTACGAGCAGTACTTC.

The chain uses TRBV5-5 and TRBJ1-4; TRBD1 is a possible D gene (5 bases). V lost 0 bases and J lost 8, with 8 bases in between. The germline V gene has CDR1 SGHKS and CDR2 YYEKEE (reference sequence). The CDR3 covers 13 residues. CDR3 nucleotides: TGTGCCAGCAGCTTGGGGGGGGACGAAAAACTGTTTTTT. It yields the protein CASSLGGDEKLFF. Variable domain in full (rest from reference TRBV5-5 and TRBJ1-4): DAGVTQSPTHLIKTRGQQVTLRCSPISGHKSVSWYQQVLGQGPQFIFQYYEKEERGRGNFPDRFSARQFPNYSSELNVNALLLGDSALYLCASSLGGDEKLFFGSGTQLSVL.

The J gene is TRBJ1-3, the V gene TRBV5-1, with TRBD1 matching over 7 bases. Germline loops: CDR1 SGHRS, CDR2 YFSETQ. The CDR3 length is 18 residues. The V and J ends lost 0 bases and 2 bases, in that order; junction bases with no gene match: 11. The CDR3 loop reads CASSLDYATTGAGNTIYF. The CDR3 DNA sequence: TGCGCCAGCAGCTTGGATTATGCTACTACAGGGGCTGGAAACACCATATATTTT.

The chain employs TRBV28 and TRBJ1-2; 11 bases are a match to TRBD1. The CDR3 contains 16 residues. Germline V lookup: CDR1 MDHEN, CDR2 SYDVKM. The junction had 15 bases not matched to a gene; V was cut back by 7 bases and J by 8 bases. CDR3 protein: CASTPGGTGGFEGYTF. CDR3 DNA: TGTGCCAGCACCCCCGGCGGGACAGGGGGGTTTGAAGGCTACACCTTC.

The rearrangement links TRBV19 to TRBJ2-2, with D maybe TRBD1 (6 bases). This CDR3 region has 16 residues. The germline CDR1 and CDR2 sequences are LNHDA and SQIVND (reference sequence). Trimming took off 3 bases at V and 1 base at J, with 12 bases between the two ends. This CDR3 reads CASSIPSRGNTGELFF. The CDR3 DNA sequence: TGTGCCAGTAGTATCCCCTCCAGGGGGAACACCGGGGAGCTGTTTTTT.

The chain combines TRBV5-1 with TRBJ2-6, with D unresolved. The ends were cut back, 7 bases at V and 0 bases at J, with 14 bases in the middle. Germline CDR1 is SGHRS and CDR2 is YFSETQ. The CDR3 loop spans 16 amino acids. CDR3 sequence (DNA): TGCGCCAGCCCCTATCTAGACCCCTCTGGGGCCAACGTCCTGACTTTC. It specifies CASPYLDPSGANVLTF.

This sequence joins TRBV18 and TRBJ1-1; D is uncertain. The germline gives CDR1 KGHSH, CDR2 LQKENI. V was trimmed by 4 bases and J by 7 bases, leaving 7 bases between them. The CDR3 is made up of 11 amino acids. Here the CDR3 DNA reads TGTGCCAGCTCACTAAGAGATGAAGCTTTCTTT. Its translation is CASSLRDEAFF.

This clone was counted once. V is TRBV19 and J is TRBJ2-1; a possible D gene is TRBD1 (6 bases). CDR3 length: 14 residues. The V end was cut by 6 bases, the J end by 4 bases, with 13 bases between. Germline assignment: CDR1 LNHDA and CDR2 SQIVND (reference sequence). Here the CDR3 reads CASRESGQYNEQFF. For the CDR3, the DNA is TGTGCCAGTAGGGAGAGCGGACAGTACAATGAGCAGTTCTTC.